A single sample is the source of the 25 T cell receptor beta chains below, sequenced in a study of cytomegalovirus exposure and HLA in healthy donors. Produced via immunoSEQ multiplex PCR; TCRdb's table is partial and in-frame only. The sample holds about 130,000 clones; 90% to 95% are singletons and the top ten take roughly 1.2%. The specimen sequenced was PBMCs. The receptors were gathered from a woman between 18 and 29 years old in good health and CMV-seronegative.

This clone was detected only once. In the same sample, other DNA sequences code for this CDR3. The chain recombines TRBV28 with TRBJ1-2, with a weak D call TRBD1 (5 bases). Trimming took 6 bases from V and 0 from J, leaving 17 bases between them. CDR1 is MDHEN, CDR2 SYDVKM, per germline. The CDR3 length is 16 residues. This CDR3 is CASSSSRGSSNYGYTF. The CDR3 nucleotides read TGTGCCAGCAGCTCGTCCCGGGGGTCCTCTAACTATGGCTACACCTTC.

The genes are TRBV5-1 and TRBJ2-1; the match to TRBD2 covers 11 bases. The CDR3 has 16 amino acids. V shed 4 bases and J 8 bases; nucleotides not matched to a gene: 11. CDR1 is SGHRS, CDR2 YFSETQ, per germline. The CDR3 DNA sequence: TGCGCCAGCAGCACAGCCGGGACTAGCGGTCTGGATGAGCAGTTCTTC. This codes for CASSTAGTSGLDEQFF.

Only one count was recorded for this clone. The chain combines TRBV6-5 with TRBJ2-7; 9 bases line up with TRBD2. CDR1 is MNHEY and CDR2 is SVGAGI in the germline V gene. V lost 7 bases and J lost 4; bases outside the gene matches: 11. CDR3 length: 15 residues. CDR3: CASKGSGSVGYEQYF. DNA of the CDR3: TGTGCCAGCAAGGGTAGCGGGAGTGTCGGTTACGAGCAGTACTTC.

About this clone: This sample also contains other DNA sequences that code for the same CDR3. This chain joins TRBV20-1 and TRBJ2-5, with D possibly TRBD2 on 5 matching bases. Trimming removed 5 bases at V and 5 bases at J, with 9 bases between. This CDR3 spans 11 amino acids. The germline V gene has CDR1 DFQATT and CDR2 SNEGSKA (reference sequence). The CDR3 reads CSASGGETQYF. The CDR3 nucleotides read TGCAGTGCTTCCGGCGGGGAGACCCAGTACTTC.

The chain is built from TRBV27 and TRBJ2-7, with D unresolved. V dropped 2 bases and J dropped 0 bases, with 8 bases sitting between them. Germline V lookup: CDR1 MNHEY, CDR2 SMNVEV (reference sequence). The CDR3 contains 14 residues. The DNA of the CDR3 is TGTGCCAGCAGTTTAGGCGCGGACTCCTACGAGCAGTACTTC. As protein: CASSLGADSYEQYF.

The V and J genes are TRBV5-1 and TRBJ2-3; no firm D call. Trimming cost V 2 bases and J 2 bases, with 9 bases left between them. The germline CDR1 and CDR2 sequences are SGHRS and YFSETQ. The CDR3 is 14 amino acids. CDR3 in DNA: TGCGCCAGCAGCTTAGAGAGACTCACAGATACGCAGTATTTT. It is translated as CASSLERLTDTQYF.

The chain uses TRBV28 and TRBJ2-3; D is perhaps TRBD1 (6 bases). Germline V gene sequence: CDR1 MDHEN, CDR2 SYDVKM. The CDR3 covers 14 residues. V gave up 2 bases and J gave up 2 bases, with 8 bases separating them. CDR3 sequence reads: CASSLGGFTDTQYF. The CDR3 DNA sequence: TGTGCCAGCAGTTTAGGGGGCTTCACAGATACGCAGTATTTT.

The V gene is TRBV11-2, the J gene TRBJ1-2; no clear D. Germline-derived CDR1 and CDR2 are SGHAT and FQNNGV. V was shortened by 2 bases and J by 8 bases, with 6 bases between the two germline ends. The CDR3 has 11 residues. CDR3 sequence reads: CASSLSNGYTF. The CDR3 DNA follows: TGTGCCAGCAGCTTAAGCAACGGCTACACCTTC.

The CDR3 loop is CATSPRDTSNQPQHF. The CDR3 DNA is TGTGCCACATCCCCTCGGGACACCTCGAATCAGCCCCAGCATTTT. This chain links TRBV5-8 with TRBJ1-5, with a possible D match to TRBD1 (6 bases). CDR1 and CDR2 (germline): SGHTS, YDEGEE. The CDR3 totals 15 residues. Trimming took off 9 bases at V and 4 bases at J, with 20 bases between the two ends.

This clone has a handful of counts. The chain combines TRBV5-6 with TRBJ2-7; TRBD2 matches 13 bases. Germline-derived CDR1 and CDR2 are SGHDT and YYEEEE. The CDR3 is 16 residues long. The trim removed 4 bases at V and 4 bases at J, leaving 8 bases unmatched. The CDR3 reads CASSPTGLAGEYEQYF. The CDR3 bases are TGTGCCAGCAGCCCTACCGGACTAGCGGGAGAATACGAGCAGTACTTC.

V and J are TRBV4-2 and TRBJ1-2, with 9 nucleotides matching TRBD1. Germline V CDR1 and CDR2: LGHNA, YNFKEQ. This CDR3 region has 14 residues. J lost 1 base, V lost 5 bases, and 2 bases had no gene match. CDR3 in amino acids: CASSWTGDNYGYTF. As DNA, the CDR3 is TGTGCCAGCAGCTGGACAGGGGATAACTATGGCTACACCTTC.

This rearrangement joins TRBV30 to TRBJ1-5, with D uncertain. In germline, CDR1 is GTSNPN, CDR2 SVGIG (reference sequence). This CDR3 comprises 13 residues. V lost 7 bases and J lost 7, with 17 bases in between. The DNA for the CDR3 is TGTGCCTCGTCCTCTGCGGAATACCAGCCCCAGCATTTT. It yields the protein CASSSAEYQPQHF.

The chain is built from TRBV7-9 and TRBJ2-7, with D perhaps matching TRBD2 (6 bases). V lost 1 base, J lost 1 base, and 11 bases lay in between. The CDR3 has 15 amino acids. CDR1 and CDR2 from the germline V gene are SEHNR and FQNEAQ (reference sequence). The CDR3 bases are TGTGCCAGCAGCTTAGGACGGGAGTTATCCTACGAGCAGTACTTC. It translates to CASSLGRELSYEQYF.

This chain connects TRBV5-4 to TRBJ1-2, with D uncertain. There are 13 residues in the CDR3. Germline CDR1 is SGHNT and CDR2 is YYREEE (reference sequence). V was trimmed by 3 bases and J by 7 bases, leaving 13 bases between them. The CDR3 nucleotides are TGTGCCAGCAGCTGGGCTGATCTTCGTGGCTACACCTTC. It yields the protein CASSWADLRGYTF. The full variable domain, with the rest looked up from reference TRBV5-4 and TRBJ1-2, is ETGVTQSPTHLIKTRGQQVTLRCSSQSGHNTVSWYQQALGQGPQFIFQYYREEENGRGNFPPRFSGLQFPNYSSELNVNALELDDSALYLCASSWADLRGYTFGSGTRLTVV.

The chain carries TRBV5-1 and TRBJ2-1; 9 nucleotides align to TRBD2. V trimming: 6 bases; J trimming: 4 bases; junction bases outside the gene matches: 8. The CDR3 totals 15 residues. The V gene's germline CDR1 is SGHRS and CDR2 YFSETQ. The DNA for the CDR3 is TGCGCCAGCACCCCCGTAGCGGGGGCTTACAATGAGCAGTTCTTC. Encoded protein: CASTPVAGAYNEQFF.

J is TRBJ2-3 and V is TRBV27, with 10 bases matching TRBD2. Germline values: CDR1 MNHEY, CDR2 SMNVEV (reference sequence). The length of the CDR3 is 15 residues. V shed 10 bases, J shed 1 base, and the junction held 8 bases outside the gene matches. The CDR3 DNA is TGTGCCACCAAGCGGGGGGGCGTTGGCACAGATACGCAGTATTTT. Amino acids: CATKRGGVGTDTQYF.

The chain joins TRBV11-2 to TRBJ2-3; 7 positions match TRBD1. With 5 bases clipped from V and 6 bases from J, the junction kept 14 bases outside the gene matches. There are 16 residues in the CDR3. Germline lookup yields CDR1 SGHAT and CDR2 FQNNGV. CDR3 in DNA: TGTGCCAGCAGCCCCAATAAAGAGGGGGCCGGGGATACGCAGTATTTT. Its translation is CASSPNKEGAGDTQYF.

The gene calls are TRBV6-5 and TRBJ2-5, with 10 bases identical to TRBD2. The V gene end was trimmed by 4 bases and the J gene end by 5 bases; junction bases not matched to a gene: 4. CDR3 size: 14 residues. The germline CDR1 and CDR2 sequences are MNHEY and SVGAGI. CDR3 DNA: TGTGCCAGCAGTTCCCTAGCGGGAGACGAGACCCAGTACTTC. Translating gives CASSSLAGDETQYF.

CDR3 in amino acids: CASLTGVYNSPLHF. Here the CDR3 DNA reads TGTGCCAGCTTGACAGGGGTGTATAATTCACCCCTCCACTTT. The V and J genes are TRBV28 and TRBJ1-6, with 8 bases aligning to TRBD1. CDR3 length: 14 amino acids. With 8 bases clipped from V and 4 bases from J, the junction kept 4 bases outside the gene matches. CDR1 is MDHEN and CDR2 is SYDVKM in the germline V gene.

The V call is TRBV2, the J call TRBJ1-2; 8 bases line up with TRBD1. V lost 5 bases, J lost 6 bases, and 5 bases stayed unmatched. The V gene's germline CDR1 is SNHLY and CDR2 FYNNEI. The CDR3 totals 13 residues. As DNA, the CDR3 is TGTGCCAGCAGTCCTCAGGGGGCCAATGGCTACACCTTC. Translating gives CASSPQGANGYTF.

This chain links TRBV5-4 with TRBJ1-6; a weak D match, TRBD1 (5 bases). V gave up 2 bases and J gave up 7 bases, with 10 bases separating them. Per the germline V gene, CDR1 is SGHNT and CDR2 is YYREEE (reference sequence). The CDR3 sequence is 14 residues long. The CDR3 DNA sequence: TGTGCCAGCAGCTTCCGACAGCAAAATTCACCCCTCCACTTT. Its translation: CASSFRQQNSPLHF.

V is TRBV30 and J is TRBJ1-1; the D gene is possibly TRBD1 (6 bases). Trimming pared 8 bases from V and 6 bases from J, leaving 10 bases between. This CDR3 comprises 10 residues. Germline V gene lookup returns CDR1 GTSNPN and CDR2 SVGIG (reference sequence). The DNA of the CDR3 is TGTGCCGCCGGACAGTCTGAAGCTTTCTTT. Its protein product is CAAGQSEAFF.

In its sample, this clone was seen once. This chain links TRBV11-2 with TRBJ2-1; 10 bases map to TRBD2. Germline V gene data show CDR1 as SGHAT and CDR2 as FQNNGV. The J segment lost 3 bases and the V segment lost 4 bases, leaving 15 bases of the junction unmatched. The CDR3 length is 19 residues. CDR3 sequence (DNA): TGTGCCAGCAGCTGGCGATTCAGGACTAGCGGAGGGGGCTACAATGAGCAGTTCTTC. Protein: CASSWRFRTSGGGYNEQFF.

The sample holds one count of this clone. This chain connects TRBV6-5 to TRBJ2-5; 7 nucleotides agree with TRBD1. J was trimmed by 1 base and V by 1 base; bases with no gene match: 6. The CDR3 has 16 residues. Germline loops: CDR1 MNHEY, CDR2 SVGAGI. This chain's CDR3 is CASSYWGRGSQETQYF. In DNA, the CDR3 is TGTGCCAGCAGTTACTGGGGCAGGGGGTCCCAAGAGACCCAGTACTTC.

The chain joins TRBV7-9 to TRBJ1-2; D gene uncertain. Germline lookup yields CDR1 SEHNR and CDR2 FQNEAQ (reference sequence). The CDR3 totals 12 residues. Trimming left V 3 bases short and J 8 bases short, with 10 bases between. Here the CDR3 reads CASSFRGSGYTF. In DNA form, the CDR3 reads TGTGCCAGCAGCTTTCGTGGTAGCGGCTACACCTTC.